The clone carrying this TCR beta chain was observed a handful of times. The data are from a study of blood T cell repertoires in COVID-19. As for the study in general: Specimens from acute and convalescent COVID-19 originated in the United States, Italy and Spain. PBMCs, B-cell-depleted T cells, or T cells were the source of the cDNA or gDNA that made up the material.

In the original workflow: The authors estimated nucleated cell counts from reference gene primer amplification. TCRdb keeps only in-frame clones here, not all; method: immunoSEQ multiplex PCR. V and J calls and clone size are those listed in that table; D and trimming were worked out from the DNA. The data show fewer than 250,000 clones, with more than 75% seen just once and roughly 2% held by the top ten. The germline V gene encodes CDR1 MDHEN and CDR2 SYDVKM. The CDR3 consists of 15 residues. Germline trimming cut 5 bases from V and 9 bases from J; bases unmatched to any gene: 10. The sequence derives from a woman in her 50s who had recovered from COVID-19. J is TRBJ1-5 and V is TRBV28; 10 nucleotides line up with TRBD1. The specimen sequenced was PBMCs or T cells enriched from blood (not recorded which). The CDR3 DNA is TGTGCCAGCAGTACCGACAGGGGGCGGTTGAGGCCCCAGCATTTT. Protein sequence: CASSTDRGRLRPQHF.